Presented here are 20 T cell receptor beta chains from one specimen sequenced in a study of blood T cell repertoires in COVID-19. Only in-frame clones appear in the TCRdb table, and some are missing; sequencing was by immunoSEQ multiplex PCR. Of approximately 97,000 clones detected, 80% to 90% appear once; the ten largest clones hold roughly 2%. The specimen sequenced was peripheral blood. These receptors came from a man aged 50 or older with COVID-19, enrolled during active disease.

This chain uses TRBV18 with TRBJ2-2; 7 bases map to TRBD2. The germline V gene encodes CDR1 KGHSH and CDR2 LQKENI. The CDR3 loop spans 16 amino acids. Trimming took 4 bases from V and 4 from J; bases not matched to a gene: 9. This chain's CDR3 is CASSRSGEGITGELFF. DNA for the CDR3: TGTGCCAGCTCACGTTCCGGGGAGGGAATCACCGGGGAGCTGTTTTTT.

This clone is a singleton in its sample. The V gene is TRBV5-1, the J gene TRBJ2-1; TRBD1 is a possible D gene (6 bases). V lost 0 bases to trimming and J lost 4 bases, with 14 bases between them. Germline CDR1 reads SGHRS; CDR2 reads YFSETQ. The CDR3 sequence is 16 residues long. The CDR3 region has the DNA TGCGCCAGCAGCTTGGATGGGGGCCTTCCTTACAATGAGCAGTTCTTC. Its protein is CASSLDGGLPYNEQFF.

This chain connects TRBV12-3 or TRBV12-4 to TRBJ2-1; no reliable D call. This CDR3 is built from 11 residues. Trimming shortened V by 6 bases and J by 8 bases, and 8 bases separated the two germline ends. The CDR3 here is CASRRVDEQFF. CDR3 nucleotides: TGTGCCAGCAGGCGCGTAGATGAGCAGTTCTTC.

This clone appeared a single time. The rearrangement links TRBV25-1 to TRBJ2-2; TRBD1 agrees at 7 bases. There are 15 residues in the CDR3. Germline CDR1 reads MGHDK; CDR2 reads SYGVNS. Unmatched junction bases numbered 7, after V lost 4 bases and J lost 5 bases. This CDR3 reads CASSATGVYTGELFF. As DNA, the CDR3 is TGTGCCAGCAGTGCAACAGGGGTTTATACCGGGGAGCTGTTTTTT.

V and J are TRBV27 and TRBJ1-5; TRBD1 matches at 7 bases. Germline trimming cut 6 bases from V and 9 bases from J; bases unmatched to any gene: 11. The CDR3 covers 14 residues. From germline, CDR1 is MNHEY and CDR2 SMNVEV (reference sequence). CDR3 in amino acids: CASRSDRVRGPQHF. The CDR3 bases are TGTGCCAGCAGATCCGACAGGGTCCGAGGGCCCCAGCATTTT.

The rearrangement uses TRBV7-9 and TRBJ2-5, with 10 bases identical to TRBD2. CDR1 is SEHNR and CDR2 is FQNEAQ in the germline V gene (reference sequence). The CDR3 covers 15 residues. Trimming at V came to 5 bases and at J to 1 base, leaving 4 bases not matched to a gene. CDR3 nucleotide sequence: TGTGCCAGCAGCCCCGGGACTAGCGTCCAAGAGACCCAGTACTTC. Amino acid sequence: CASSPGTSVQETQYF.

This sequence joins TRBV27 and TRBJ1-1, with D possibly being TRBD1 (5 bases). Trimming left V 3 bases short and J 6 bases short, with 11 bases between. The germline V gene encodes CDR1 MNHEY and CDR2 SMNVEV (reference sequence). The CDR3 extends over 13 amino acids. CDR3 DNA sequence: TGTGCCAGCAGTTTTGGGGGGAAGGCTGAAGCTTTCTTT. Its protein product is CASSFGGKAEAFF.

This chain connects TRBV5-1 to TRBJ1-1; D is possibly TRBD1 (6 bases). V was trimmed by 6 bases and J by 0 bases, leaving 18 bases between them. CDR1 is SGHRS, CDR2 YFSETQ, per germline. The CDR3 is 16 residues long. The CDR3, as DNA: TGCGCCAGCAAGGATCACAGGGTAGGGATGAACACTGAAGCTTTCTTT. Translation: CASKDHRVGMNTEAFF.

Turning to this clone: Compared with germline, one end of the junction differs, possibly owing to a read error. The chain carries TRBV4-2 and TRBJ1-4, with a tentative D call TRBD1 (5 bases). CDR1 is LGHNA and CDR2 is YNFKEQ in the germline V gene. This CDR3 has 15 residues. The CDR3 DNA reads TGTGCCAGCAGCCAAGGGGGCAGTACTAAGGAAAAACTGTTTTTT. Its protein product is CASSQGGSTKEKLFF.

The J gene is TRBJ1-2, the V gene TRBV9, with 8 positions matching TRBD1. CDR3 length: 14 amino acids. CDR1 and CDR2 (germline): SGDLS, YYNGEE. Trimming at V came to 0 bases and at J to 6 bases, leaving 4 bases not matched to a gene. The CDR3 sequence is CASSVATGADGYTF. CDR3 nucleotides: TGTGCCAGCAGCGTAGCGACAGGGGCTGATGGCTACACCTTC.

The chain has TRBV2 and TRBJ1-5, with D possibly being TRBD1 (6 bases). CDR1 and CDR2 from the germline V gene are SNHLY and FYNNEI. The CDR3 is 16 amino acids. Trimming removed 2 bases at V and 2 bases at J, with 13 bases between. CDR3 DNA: TGTGCCAGCAGTGAACAGGGGTTCAGGGGCAATCAGCCCCAGCATTTT. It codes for CASSEQGFRGNQPQHF.

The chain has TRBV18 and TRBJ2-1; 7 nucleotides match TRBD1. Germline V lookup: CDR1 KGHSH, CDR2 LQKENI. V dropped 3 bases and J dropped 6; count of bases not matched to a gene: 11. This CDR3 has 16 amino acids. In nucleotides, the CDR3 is TGTGCCAGCTCACCGGTTTCACAGGGGTTCGGCAATGAGCAGTTCTTC. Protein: CASSPVSQGFGNEQFF.

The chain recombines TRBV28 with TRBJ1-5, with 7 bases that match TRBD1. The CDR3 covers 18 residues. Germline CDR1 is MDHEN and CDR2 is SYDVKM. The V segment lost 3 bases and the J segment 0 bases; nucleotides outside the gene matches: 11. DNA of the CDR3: TGTGCCAGCAGTTTCCCCGGACAGGCCCTGGGTAGCAATCAGCCCCAGCATTTT. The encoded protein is CASSFPGQALGSNQPQHF.

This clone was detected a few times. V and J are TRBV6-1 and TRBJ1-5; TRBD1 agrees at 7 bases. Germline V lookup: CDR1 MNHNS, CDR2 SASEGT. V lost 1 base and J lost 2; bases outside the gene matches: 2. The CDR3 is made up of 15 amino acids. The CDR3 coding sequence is TGTGCCAGCAGTGAAGAAACAGGGGGCAATCAGCCCCAGCATTTT. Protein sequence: CASSEETGGNQPQHF.

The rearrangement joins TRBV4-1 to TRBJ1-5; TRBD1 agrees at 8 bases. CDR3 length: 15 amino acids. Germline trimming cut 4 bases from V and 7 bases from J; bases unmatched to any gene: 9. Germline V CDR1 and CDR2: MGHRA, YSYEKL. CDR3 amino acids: CASSLGQGARQPQHF. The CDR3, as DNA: TGCGCCAGCAGCCTTGGGCAGGGGGCGCGGCAGCCCCAGCATTTT.

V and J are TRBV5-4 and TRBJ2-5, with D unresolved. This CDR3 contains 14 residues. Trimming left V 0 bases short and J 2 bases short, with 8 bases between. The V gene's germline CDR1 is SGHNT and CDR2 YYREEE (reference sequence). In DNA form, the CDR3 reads TGTGCCAGCAGCTTGGTCGCGACACAAGAGACCCAGTACTTC. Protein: CASSLVATQETQYF.

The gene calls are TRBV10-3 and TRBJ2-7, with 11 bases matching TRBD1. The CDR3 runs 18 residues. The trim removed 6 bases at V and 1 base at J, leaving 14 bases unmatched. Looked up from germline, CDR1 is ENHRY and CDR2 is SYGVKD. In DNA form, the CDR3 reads TGTGCCATCAGCGCGGGGGGACAGGGGGTTTGGTCGTCCTACGAGCAGTACTTC. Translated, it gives CAISAGGQGVWSSYEQYF.

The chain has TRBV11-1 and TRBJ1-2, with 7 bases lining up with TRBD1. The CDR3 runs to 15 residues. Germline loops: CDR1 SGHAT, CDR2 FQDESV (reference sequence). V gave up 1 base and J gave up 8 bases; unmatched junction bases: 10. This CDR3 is CASSLGLQGSGGYTF. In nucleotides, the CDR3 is TGTGCCAGCAGCTTAGGGTTACAGGGGAGTGGCGGCTACACCTTC.

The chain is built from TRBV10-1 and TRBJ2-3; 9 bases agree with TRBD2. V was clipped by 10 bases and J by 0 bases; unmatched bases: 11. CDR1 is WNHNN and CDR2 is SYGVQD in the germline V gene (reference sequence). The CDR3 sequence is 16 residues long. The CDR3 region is CATRSGGPPSTDTQYF. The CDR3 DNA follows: TGCGCCACCAGAAGCGGGGGGCCTCCTAGCACAGATACGCAGTATTTT.

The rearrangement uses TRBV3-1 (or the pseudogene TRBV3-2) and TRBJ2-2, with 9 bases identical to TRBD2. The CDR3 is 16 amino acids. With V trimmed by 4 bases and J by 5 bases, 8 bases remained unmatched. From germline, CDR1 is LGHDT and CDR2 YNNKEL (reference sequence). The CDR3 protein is CASSPVGLAGTGELFF. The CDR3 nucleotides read TGTGCCAGCAGCCCGGTCGGGCTAGCGGGGACCGGGGAGCTGTTTTTT.